This T cell receptor (beta chain) was obtained from a study of read filtering for tumor transcriptome and immune sequencing. Overall study findings and caveats: In IR-seq, single-read clonotypes were approximately 83% of clonotypes but around 3.5% of reads. Sorted CD138-negative bone marrow cells were not purified T cells.

The germline gives CDR1 MNHEY, CDR2 SVGAGI. The V and J ends lost 7 bases and 4 bases respectively, with 7 bases between them. This CDR3 region has 12 residues. This library used around 400 ng RNA and molecular barcoded adaptors spanning alpha/delta and beta/gamma chains. TCRdb re-derived calls from the reads in MiXCR, one entry per CDR3 protein. The data hold 40,000 or so distinct CDR3 sequences, with about 15% observed a single time. This clonotype was counted many times. No antigen is known for it. The specimen was a population of CD138-negative cells sorted from bone marrow. The TCR comes from a donor at least 40 years old with multiple myeloma. The V gene is TRBV6-5, the J gene TRBJ2-2, with unresolved D. The CDR3, as DNA: TGTGCCAGCAAACTCAGCACCGGGGAGCTGTTTTTT. Its protein product is CASKLSTGELFF.